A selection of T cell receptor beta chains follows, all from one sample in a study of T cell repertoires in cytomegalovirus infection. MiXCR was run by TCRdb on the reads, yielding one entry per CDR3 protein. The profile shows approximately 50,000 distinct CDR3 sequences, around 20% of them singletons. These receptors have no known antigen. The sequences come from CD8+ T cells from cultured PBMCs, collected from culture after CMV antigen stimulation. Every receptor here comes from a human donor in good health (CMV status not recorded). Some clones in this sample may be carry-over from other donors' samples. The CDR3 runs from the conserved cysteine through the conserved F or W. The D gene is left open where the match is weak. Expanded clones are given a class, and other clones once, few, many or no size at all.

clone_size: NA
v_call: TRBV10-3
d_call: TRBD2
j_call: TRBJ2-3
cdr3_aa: CAISEPAGGAKDTQYF
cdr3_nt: TGTGCCATCAGTGAGCCGGCCGGGGGGGCTAAAGATACGCAGTATTTT

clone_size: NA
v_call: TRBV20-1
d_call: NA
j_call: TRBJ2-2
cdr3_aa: CSARDSGAGDTGELFF
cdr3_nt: TGCAGTGCTAGAGATTCAGGGGCGGGGGACACCGGGGAGCTGTTTTTT

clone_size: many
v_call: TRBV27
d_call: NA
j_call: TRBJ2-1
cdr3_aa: CASSLIRVSYNEQFF
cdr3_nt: TGTGCCAGCAGTTTAATCAGGGTCTCCTACAATGAGCAGTTCTTC

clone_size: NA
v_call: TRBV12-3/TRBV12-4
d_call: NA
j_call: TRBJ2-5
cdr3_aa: CASSDAAKTQYF
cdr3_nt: TGTGCCAGCAGTGACGCAGCGAAGACCCAGTACTTC

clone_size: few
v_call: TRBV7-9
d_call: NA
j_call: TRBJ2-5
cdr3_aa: CASSGEGPSGTQYF
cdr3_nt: TGTGCCAGCAGCGGCGAGGGACCCTCCGGGACCCAGTACTTC

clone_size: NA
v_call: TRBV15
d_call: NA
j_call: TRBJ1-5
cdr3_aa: CATSRDPGTQPQHF
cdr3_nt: TGTGCCACCAGCAGAGACCCGGGGACTCAGCCCCAGCATTTT

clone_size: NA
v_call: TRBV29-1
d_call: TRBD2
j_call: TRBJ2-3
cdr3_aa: CSVALWTSRQTDTQYF
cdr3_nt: TGCAGCGTTGCTCTTTGGACTAGCCGACAGACAGATACGCAGTATTTT

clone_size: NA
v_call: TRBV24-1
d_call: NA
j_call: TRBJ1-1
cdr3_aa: CATSDSSRAARAFF
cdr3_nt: TGTGCCACCAGTGACTCCTCTCGGGCCGCAAGGGCTTTCTTT

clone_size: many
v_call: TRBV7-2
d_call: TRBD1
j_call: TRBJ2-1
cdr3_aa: CASSPAGTGDNEQFF
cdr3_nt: TGTGCCAGCAGCCCAGCCGGGACAGGGGACAATGAGCAGTTCTTC

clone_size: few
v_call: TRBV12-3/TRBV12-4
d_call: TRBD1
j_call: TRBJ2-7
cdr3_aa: CASSLRTGYEQYF
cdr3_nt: TGTGCCAGCAGCCTTAGGACAGGCTACGAGCAGTACTTC

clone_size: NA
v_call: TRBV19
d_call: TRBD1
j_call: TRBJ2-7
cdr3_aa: CASSTGTGKYEQYF
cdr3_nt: TGTGCCAGTAGTACCGGGACAGGGAAATACGAGCAGTACTTC

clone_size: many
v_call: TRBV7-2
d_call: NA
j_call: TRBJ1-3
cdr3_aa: CASRDPDSGNTIYF
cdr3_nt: TGTGCCAGCAGAGACCCAGACTCTGGAAACACCATATATTTT

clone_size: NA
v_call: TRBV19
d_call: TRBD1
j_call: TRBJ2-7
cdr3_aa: CASSMMIGGASYEQYF
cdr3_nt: TGTGCCAGTAGTATGATGATAGGGGGCGCCTCCTACGAGCAGTACTTC

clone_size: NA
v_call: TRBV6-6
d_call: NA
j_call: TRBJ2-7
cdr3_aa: CASSYGAPYEQYF
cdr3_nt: TGTGCCAGCAGTTACGGGGCTCCCTACGAGCAGTACTTC

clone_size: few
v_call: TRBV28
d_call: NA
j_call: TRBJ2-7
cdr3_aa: CASSSSGTPGSYEQYF
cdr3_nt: TGTGCCAGCAGTTCCTCCGGGACACCTGGCTCCTACGAGCAGTACTTC

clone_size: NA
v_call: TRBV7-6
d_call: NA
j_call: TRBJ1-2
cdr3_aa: CASSRTVSYGYTF
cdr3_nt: TGTGCCAGCAGCCGGACAGTTTCCTATGGCTACACCTTC

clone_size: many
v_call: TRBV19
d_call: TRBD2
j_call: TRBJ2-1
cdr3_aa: CASSIHIAGGSYNEQFF
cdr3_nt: TGTGCCAGTAGTATCCATATAGCGGGAGGCTCCTACAATGAGCAGTTCTTC

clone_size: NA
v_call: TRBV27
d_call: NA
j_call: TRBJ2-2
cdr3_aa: CASSLYGNTGELFF
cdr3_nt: TGTGCCAGCAGTTTATACGGGAACACCGGGGAGCTGTTTTTT

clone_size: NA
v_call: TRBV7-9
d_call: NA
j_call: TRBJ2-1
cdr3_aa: CASSLVFGLEGALTYNEQFF
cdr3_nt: TGTGCCAGCAGCTTAGTTTTTGGGTTGGAGGGGGCCCTGACCTACAATGAGCAGTTCTTC

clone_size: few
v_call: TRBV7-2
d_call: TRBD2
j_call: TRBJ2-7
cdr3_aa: CASGGGRNEQYF
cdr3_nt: TGTGCCAGCGGGGGGGGGAGGAACGAGCAGTACTTC

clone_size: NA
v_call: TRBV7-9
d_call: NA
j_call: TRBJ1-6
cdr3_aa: CASSPKVGGDSPLHF
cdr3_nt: TGTGCCAGCAGCCCTAAGGTCGGGGGTGATTCACCCCTCCACTTT

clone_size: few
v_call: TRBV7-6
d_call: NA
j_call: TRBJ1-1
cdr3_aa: CASSLTWENTEAFF
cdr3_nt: TGTGCCAGCAGCTTAACATGGGAGAACACTGAAGCTTTCTTT

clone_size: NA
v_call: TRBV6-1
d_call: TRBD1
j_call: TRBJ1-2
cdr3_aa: CASRDRGYGYTF
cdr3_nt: TGTGCCAGCAGGGACAGGGGCTATGGCTACACCTTC

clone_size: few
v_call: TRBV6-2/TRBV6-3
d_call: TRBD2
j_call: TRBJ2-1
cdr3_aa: CASSYPRPGLAVYNEQFF
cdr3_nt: TGTGCCAGCAGTTACCCGCGACCGGGACTAGCTGTGTACAATGAGCAGTTCTTC